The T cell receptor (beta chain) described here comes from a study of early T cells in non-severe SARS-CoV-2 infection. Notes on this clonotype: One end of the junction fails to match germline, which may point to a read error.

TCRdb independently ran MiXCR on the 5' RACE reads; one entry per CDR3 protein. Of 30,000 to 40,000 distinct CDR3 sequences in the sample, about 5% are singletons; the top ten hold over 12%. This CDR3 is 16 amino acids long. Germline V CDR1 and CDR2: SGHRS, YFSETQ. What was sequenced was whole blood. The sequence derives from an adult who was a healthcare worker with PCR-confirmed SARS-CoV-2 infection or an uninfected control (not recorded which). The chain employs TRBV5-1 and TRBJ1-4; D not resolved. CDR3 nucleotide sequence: TGCGCCAGCAGCTTGGTTTTTGCTGCAACTATTGAAAAACTGTTTTTT. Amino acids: CASSLVFAATIEKLFF.